This T cell receptor beta chain stems from a study of shared clonotypes between healthy human individuals. Findings and limits, study-wide: Memory subsets generally showed lower estimated richness than naive subsets. Rarefaction curves obtained for sorted subsets showed sequencing incomplete despite large depth.

A remark on this clone: Its antigen is unidentified. Additional DNA sequences in this sample encode the identical CDR3.

In the original analysis: For the immunoSEQ data, sequences were junction-only without quality scores, so filtering differed. Profiled with immunoSEQ multiplex PCR; TCRdb holds only in-frame clones, not every one. V and J calls and clone size are copied from that table; D and trimming were computed from the DNA. The sample consists of roughly 500,000 clones, 96% of them appearing once. CDR1 and CDR2 (germline): MDHEN, SYDVKM. The CDR3 has 11 residues. Trimming cost V 6 bases and J 7 bases, with 7 bases left between them. This TCR came from a woman aged 30 to 39 in good health. Sequencing used naive CD4+ T cells sorted from blood. This sample's subset: CD45RA+ positively selected. J is TRBJ1-5 and V is TRBV28; D ambiguous. Here the CDR3 reads CASRGGQPQHF. The CDR3 DNA sequence: TGTGCCAGCAGGGGCGGCCAGCCCCAGCATTTT. Complete variable domain (other parts from reference TRBV28 and TRBJ1-5): DVKVTQSSRYLVKRTGEKVFLECVQDMDHENMFWYRQDPGLGLRLIYFSYDVKMKEKGDIPEGYSVSREKKERFSLILESASTNQTSMYLCASRGGQPQHFGDGTRLSIL.